This entry is about one T cell receptor (beta chain). What it binds is unknown. The data stem from a study of shared clonotypes between healthy human individuals. Study context: Researchers assigned three CD4 naive, three CD4 memory, two CD8 naive and one CD8 memory plate to each donor.

Points from the study as a whole: Relative to memory subsets, naive subsets generally showed larger estimated richness. In the sorted subsets, rarefaction showed sequencing was incomplete despite large depth.

The repertoire was sequenced with immunoSEQ multiplex PCR; TCRdb's copy has only in-frame clones and lacks some. The sample includes about 710,000 clones, 72% of them seen just once. Partitioning of CD4+ cells yielded a CD45RA+ naive subset and a CD45RA-negative memory subset. The clonotype originates from a woman in her 30s in good health. Material for sequencing was memory CD4+ T cells sorted from blood. Described subset: CD45RA-negative fraction.

CDR3 DNA: TGTGCCAGCAGCCGACAGGGGGCTGGGGAGACCCAGTACTTC. It specifies CASSRQGAGETQYF. V gene TRBV7-6 combines with J gene TRBJ2-5; 10 nucleotides agree with TRBD1. The germline gives CDR1 SGHVS, CDR2 FNYEAQ. J lost 5 bases, V lost 5 bases, and 5 bases had no gene match. CDR3 length equals 14 residues.